Below, 11 T cell receptor beta chains from the same sample are listed, as sequenced in a study of blood T cell repertoires in COVID-19. The assay was immunoSEQ multiplex PCR, and TCRdb's table has in-frame clones only and misses some. The profile covers about 220,000 clones, with almost 85% appearing a single time and under 2.5% taken by the ten largest. Material: peripheral blood. The receptor set was obtained from a woman between 65 and 79 years old with COVID-19, enrolled during active disease.

The V gene is TRBV12-5, the J gene TRBJ1-1; D may be TRBD1 (5 bases). V gave up 3 bases and J gave up 3 bases, with 8 bases separating them. CDR3 length equals 13 residues. Germline-derived CDR1 and CDR2 are LGHNT and FRNRAP. The DNA of the CDR3 is TGTGCTAGTGGTTTTGCAGGGCACACTGAAGCTTTCTTT. This codes for CASGFAGHTEAFF. The full variable domain, its missing parts supplied by reference TRBV12-5 and TRBJ1-1, is DARVTQTPRHKVTEMGQEVTMRCQPILGHNTVFWYRQTMMQGLELLAYFRNRAPLDDSGMPKDRFSAEMPDATLATLKIQPSEPRDSAVYFCASGFAGHTEAFFGQGTRLTVV.

The V call is TRBV7-9, the J call TRBJ1-3; no reliable D call. Trimming left V 1 base short and J 7 bases short, with 11 bases between. Germline lookup yields CDR1 SEHNR and CDR2 FQNEAQ (reference sequence). This CDR3 has 14 residues. The CDR3 sequence: CASSLDGAWNTIYF. The DNA of the CDR3 is TGTGCCAGCAGCTTAGACGGAGCCTGGAACACCATATATTTT.

This clone was counted once. The chain combines TRBV5-1 with TRBJ1-1; 7 bases agree with TRBD1. The length of the CDR3 is 15 residues. Germline-derived CDR1 and CDR2 are SGHRS and YFSETQ. After removal of 4 bases from V and 3 bases from J, the junction contained 9 bases not matched to a gene. CDR3 nucleotides: TGCGCCAGCAGCATGAGAACAGGGGTGGACACTGAAGCTTTCTTT. Protein product: CASSMRTGVDTEAFF.

The chain is built from TRBV5-6 and TRBJ2-2, with TRBD2 matching over 15 bases. The trim removed 3 bases at V and 1 base at J, leaving 7 bases unmatched. This CDR3 contains 19 residues. CDR1 and CDR2 from the germline V gene are SGHDT and YYEEEE. DNA for the CDR3: TGTGCCAGCAGCTCGGGACTAGCGGGGGGCCGGAGGAACACCGGGGAGCTGTTTTTT. Translating it yields CASSSGLAGGRRNTGELFF.

The chain is built from TRBV7-2 and TRBJ1-4; D gene uncertain. CDR3 length equals 15 residues. Trimming took off 1 base at V and 4 bases at J, with 10 bases between the two ends. The germline CDR1 and CDR2 sequences are SGHTA and FQGNSA. The CDR3 reads CASSLDGLNNEKLFF. As DNA, the CDR3 is TGTGCCAGCAGCTTAGATGGGCTAAATAATGAAAAACTGTTTTTT. The whole variable domain, filled in from reference TRBV7-2 and TRBJ1-4, reads GAGVSQSPSNKVTEKGKDVELRCDPISGHTALYWYRQSLGQGLEFLIYFQGNSAPDKSGLPSDRFSAERTGGSVSTLTIQRTQQEDSAVYLCASSLDGLNNEKLFFGSGTQLSVL.

V gene TRBV5-5 combines with J gene TRBJ1-2; 7 bases align to TRBD1. CDR3 length equals 16 residues. The V segment lost 4 bases and the J segment 7 bases; nucleotides outside the gene matches: 16. CDR1 is SGHKS and CDR2 is YYEKEE in the germline V gene (reference sequence). CDR3 region: CASSIGTDPVNFGYTF. For the CDR3, the DNA is TGTGCCAGCAGCATCGGGACAGACCCCGTTAATTTTGGCTACACCTTC.

This clone appeared once. The V call is TRBV5-6, the J call TRBJ2-7; D is ambiguous. The CDR3 extends over 13 amino acids. The V end lost 0 bases, the J end lost 5 bases, and 9 bases lay between the germline ends. Germline-derived CDR1 and CDR2 are SGHDT and YYEEEE. For the CDR3, the DNA is TGTGCCAGCAGCTTGGCCCGCCGGGACGAGCAGTACTTC. Protein: CASSLARRDEQYF.

This clone was seen at least ten times. The chain combines TRBV5-6 with TRBJ1-4, with D uncertain. The CDR3 consists of 16 residues. Germline CDR1 and CDR2: SGHDT and YYEEEE. V lost 1 base and J 2 bases, leaving 12 bases between the germline ends. Here the CDR3 reads CASSLWRASTNEKLFF. DNA for the CDR3: TGTGCCAGCAGCTTGTGGAGGGCTAGTACTAATGAAAAACTGTTTTTT.

V and J are TRBV14 and TRBJ1-6, with a weak D call TRBD1 (6 bases). V gave up 0 bases and J gave up 7 bases, with 10 bases separating them. The CDR3 spans 15 residues. The V gene's germline CDR1 is SGHDN and CDR2 FVKESK. The CDR3 spells CASSQDGTQNSPLHF. In nucleotides, the CDR3 is TGTGCCAGCAGCCAAGATGGGACACAGAATTCACCCCTCCACTTT.

This clone was observed a handful of times. This chain uses TRBV20-1 with TRBJ1-1; D is unresolved. Germline V gene sequence: CDR1 DFQATT, CDR2 SNEGSKA (reference sequence). The V gene lost 3 bases and the J gene lost 5 bases, with 16 bases spanning the gap. This CDR3 is 14 amino acids long. Here the CDR3 DNA reads TGCAGTGCTAGTGCTTATAATCTCACAACTGAAGCTTTCTTT. Residues: CSASAYNLTTEAFF.

The chain couples TRBV6-2 or TRBV6-3 to TRBJ2-2; 13 positions match TRBD2. Per the germline V gene, CDR1 is MNHEY and CDR2 is SVGEGT. V gave up 2 bases and J gave up 4 bases; unmatched junction bases: 7. This CDR3 is built from 18 residues. CDR3 bases: TGTGCCAGCAGTTACACGGGACTAGCGGGAAGGGGCACCGGGGAGCTGTTTTTT. This translates into CASSYTGLAGRGTGELFF.